The 17 T cell receptor beta chains below all came from one sample that was sequenced in a study of shared clonotypes between healthy human individuals. This table comes from immunoSEQ multiplex PCR, and its TCRdb copy is limited to in-frame clones, with some not included. The sample has millions of clones, roughly 94% seen once; the top ten hold 0.1% to 0.15%. Sequencing input: naive CD4+ T cells sorted from blood. Stated subset: CD45RA+ positively selected. Receptors originate from a man aged 18 to 30 in good health.

This sequence joins TRBV27 and TRBJ2-3, with D tentatively TRBD2 (7 bases). CDR1 and CDR2 from the germline V gene are MNHEY and SMNVEV (reference sequence). The CDR3 runs to 14 residues. Trimming removed 6 bases at V and 2 bases at J, with 12 bases between. DNA for the CDR3: TGTGCCAGCAGAAAACGGGGGGCCACAGATACGCAGTATTTT. Encoded protein: CASRKRGATDTQYF.

In its sample, this clone was seen once. The same CDR3 can be traced to other DNA sequences in this sample. The chain joins TRBV9 to TRBJ1-1; no reliable D call. V was clipped by 5 bases and J by 2 bases, with 7 bases between them. The V gene's germline CDR1 is SGDLS and CDR2 YYNGEE. CDR3 length: 12 amino acids. The CDR3 sequence: CASSGYNTEAFF. In nucleotides, the CDR3 is TGTGCCAGCAGTGGTTATAACACTGAAGCTTTCTTT.

The V call is TRBV4-1, the J call TRBJ2-3; 7 positions agree with TRBD1. The CDR3 consists of 15 residues. Per germline, CDR1 MGHRA and CDR2 YSYEKL. V dropped 0 bases and J dropped 3; count of bases not matched to a gene: 3. The CDR3 sequence: CASSQDTGATDTQYF. The DNA for the CDR3 is TGCGCCAGCAGCCAAGATACAGGGGCGACAGATACGCAGTATTTT.

Regarding this clone: The same CDR3 also results from other DNA sequences found in this sample. The J gene is TRBJ2-7, the V gene TRBV20-1; TRBD2 aligns across 7 bases. Per germline, CDR1 DFQATT and CDR2 SNEGSKA (reference sequence). J gave up 2 bases and V 6 bases, and 1 base lay outside the gene matches. CDR3 length: 11 residues. The CDR3 coding sequence is TGCAGTGCCGGGACTACCTACGAGCAGTACTTC. It encodes CSAGTTYEQYF.

The chain couples TRBV14 to TRBJ2-1; D gene uncertain. With 0 bases removed from V and 10 bases from J, the gap between germline ends came to 7 bases. This CDR3 spans 12 amino acids. Germline V gene sequence: CDR1 SGHDN, CDR2 FVKESK. In nucleotides, the CDR3 is TGTGCCAGCAGCCAAGATTGGCGAGAGCAGTTCTTC. Its protein is CASSQDWREQFF.

V is TRBV28 and J is TRBJ1-4; D unclear. The CDR3 totals 15 residues. V was shortened by 5 bases and J by 0 bases, with 10 bases between the two germline ends. Germline V CDR1 and CDR2: MDHEN, SYDVKM. For the CDR3, the DNA is TGTGCCAGCAGTGAAGGACTTGCAACTAATGAAAAACTGTTTTTT. It is translated as CASSEGLATNEKLFF. Filled out from reference TRBV28 and TRBJ1-4, the complete variable domain reads DVKVTQSSRYLVKRTGEKVFLECVQDMDHENMFWYRQDPGLGLRLIYFSYDVKMKEKGDIPEGYSVSREKKERFSLILESASTNQTSMYLCASSEGLATNEKLFFGSGTQLSVL.

J is TRBJ2-5 and V is TRBV7-9; TRBD2 might be the D (6 bases). The V end was cut by 5 bases, the J end by 1 base, with 11 bases between. Germline V gene data show CDR1 as SEHNR and CDR2 as FQNEAQ (reference sequence). CDR3 length equals 14 residues. The CDR3 loop is CASSGGIGQETQYF. DNA of the CDR3: TGTGCCAGCAGCGGCGGGATAGGCCAAGAGACCCAGTACTTC. The whole variable domain, filled in from reference TRBV7-9 and TRBJ2-5, reads DTGVSQNPRHKITKRGQNVTFRCDPISEHNRLYWYRQTLGQGPEFLTYFQNEAQLEKSRLLSDRFSAERPKGSFSTLEIQRTEQGDSAMYLCASSGGIGQETQYFGPGTRLLVL.

J is TRBJ1-6 and V is TRBV19; D may be TRBD1 (6 bases). Germline CDR1 and CDR2: LNHDA and SQIVND (reference sequence). The CDR3 totals 16 residues. The germline V and J ends were trimmed by 6 bases and 9 bases, with 21 bases remaining between them. The CDR3 DNA is TGTGCCAGTAGCCCCTCCCTTCGGGACATTTCTTCACCCCTCCACTTT. Residues: CASSPSLRDISSPLHF.

This clone was counted a few times. V usage is TRBV2 and J usage is TRBJ2-3, with D maybe TRBD2 (6 bases). CDR1 SNHLY and CDR2 FYNNEI come from the germline V gene. V was shortened by 1 base and J by 0 bases, with 8 bases between the two germline ends. This CDR3 region has 15 residues. The CDR3 here is CASSEEGTSTDTQYF. CDR3 in DNA: TGTGCCAGCAGTGAAGAGGGGACTAGCACAGATACGCAGTATTTT.

The V and J genes are TRBV5-4 and TRBJ2-7; possible D gene TRBD2, 5 bases. CDR3 length equals 14 residues. From germline, CDR1 is SGHNT and CDR2 YYREEE (reference sequence). V lost 0 bases to trimming and J lost 7 bases, with 14 bases between them. The CDR3 reads CASSLDQRHEEQYF. In nucleotides, the CDR3 is TGTGCCAGCAGCTTGGATCAGCGGCATGAAGAGCAGTACTTC.

This clone has a single count. The chain is built from TRBV6-1 and TRBJ2-4; 8 bases are a match to TRBD1. CDR1 and CDR2 (germline): MNHNS, SASEGT. The ends lost 0 bases at V and 5 bases at J; junction bases unmatched: 3. The CDR3 is 15 amino acids. Here the CDR3 reads CASSEARTGQNIQYF. The CDR3 DNA reads TGTGCCAGCAGTGAAGCACGGACAGGGCAAAACATTCAGTACTTC.

This rearrangement joins TRBV2 to TRBJ2-5, with D tentatively TRBD2 (7 bases). V was pared by 11 bases and J by 5 bases, with 12 bases between. Germline V lookup: CDR1 SNHLY, CDR2 FYNNEI. CDR3 length: 11 amino acids. The CDR3 reads CARGAGETQYF. The CDR3, as DNA: TGTGCCCGGGGGGCCGGGGAGACCCAGTACTTC.

The chain carries TRBV19 and TRBJ1-5, with 8 bases fitting TRBD1. Germline CDR1 LNHDA, CDR2 SQIVND (reference sequence). Losses at the gene ends were 7 bases for V and 4 bases for J; bases not matched to a gene: 6. CDR3 length: 14 residues. The CDR3 here is CASTGRGPNQPQHF. In DNA, the CDR3 is TGTGCCAGTACGGGCAGGGGGCCGAATCAGCCCCAGCATTTT.

This chain joins TRBV5-1 and TRBJ2-5; D gene unclear. The germline V gene encodes CDR1 SGHRS and CDR2 YFSETQ. The CDR3 has 14 amino acids. The ends were cut back, 1 base at V and 5 bases at J, with 12 bases in the middle. This chain's CDR3 is CASSLYWAAETQYF. DNA of the CDR3: TGCGCCAGCAGCTTGTATTGGGCGGCGGAGACCCAGTACTTC.

The chain employs TRBV19 and TRBJ1-2, with TRBD1 matching 8 bases. Per germline, CDR1 LNHDA and CDR2 SQIVND (reference sequence). The CDR3 has 13 residues. The V and J ends lost 8 bases and 9 bases, in that order; junction bases with no gene match: 11. The CDR3 region has the DNA TGTGCCAGTGCAACAGGGGGGGCCAGCCGCTACACCTTC. It translates to CASATGGASRYTF. Full variable domain (outside the CDR3, taken from reference TRBV19 and TRBJ1-2): DGGITQSPKYLFRKEGQNVTLSCEQNLNHDAMYWYRQDPGQGLRLIYYSQIVNDFQKGDIAEGYSVSREKKESFPLTVTSAQKNPTAFYLCASATGGASRYTFGSGTRLTVV.

This clone was found once. The chain links TRBV11-2 to TRBJ2-2; a weak D match, TRBD2 (5 bases). The CDR3 contains 17 residues. CDR1 is SGHAT, CDR2 FQNNGV, per germline. V shed 2 bases and J shed 1 base, with 14 bases lying between them. In nucleotides, the CDR3 is TGTGCCAGCAGCTTATCTCTAGCCGGAGGGAACACCGGGGAGCTGTTTTTT. Protein product: CASSLSLAGGNTGELFF.

The chain couples TRBV5-1 to TRBJ2-2; D perhaps matches TRBD1 (6 bases). The V gene's germline CDR1 is SGHRS and CDR2 YFSETQ. The CDR3 sequence is 15 residues long. V lost 4 bases, J lost 2 bases, and 12 bases lay in between. DNA of the CDR3: TGCGCCAGCAGCAGTCCAGGGGTAAACACCGGGGAGCTGTTTTTT. It yields the protein CASSSPGVNTGELFF.